Each of the 30 T cell receptor beta chains below was sequenced from the same sample in a study of naive CD8 T cells in extremely preterm neonates. The table came from immunoSEQ multiplex PCR; TCRdb's copy has only in-frame clones and leaves some out. The sample includes a few thousand clones, around 97% of them seen just once. The sequencing sample was made of naive CD8+ T cells from blood. The source of these receptors is a human donor in good health.

The V call is TRBV4-2, the J call TRBJ2-7; weak D call: TRBD2 (6 bases). The V gene lost 1 base and the J gene lost 2 bases, with 15 bases spanning the gap. Germline CDR1 and CDR2: LGHNA and YNFKEQ. This CDR3 is built from 16 residues. Written as DNA, the CDR3 is TGTGCCAGCAGCCAAGGTGGAGGGACCGCGACCTACGAGCAGTACTTC. It yields the protein CASSQGGGTATYEQYF.

The chain links TRBV28 to TRBJ2-7, with 9 bases matching TRBD2. Germline V CDR1 and CDR2: MDHEN, SYDVKM. The CDR3 is made up of 17 amino acids. The V gene end was trimmed by 3 bases and the J gene end by 4 bases; junction bases not matched to a gene: 13. The CDR3 bases are TGTGCCAGCAGTTTCAGTTTCCAGCGGGGGGACGGTTACGAGCAGTACGTC. Amino acid sequence: CASSFSFQRGDGYEQYV.

This sequence joins TRBV6-5 and TRBJ1-2, with D possibly being TRBD1 (5 bases). CDR3 length equals 14 residues. Germline V gene sequence: CDR1 MNHEY, CDR2 SVGAGI. Trimming took off 2 bases at V and 4 bases at J, with 11 bases between the two ends. The CDR3 region has the DNA TGTGCCAGCAGTTACAGCGGGGGGGGCTATGGCTACACCTTC. Protein: CASSYSGGGYGYTF.

J is TRBJ1-2 and V is TRBV5-1; 8 bases map to TRBD1. J gave up 4 bases and V 6 bases, and 17 bases lay outside the gene matches. Germline loops: CDR1 SGHRS, CDR2 YFSETQ. The CDR3 is 17 amino acids. CDR3 residues: CASTRLSGGSFPYGYTF. As DNA, the CDR3 is TGCGCCAGCACCAGGCTCTCAGGGGGCTCCTTTCCCTATGGCTACACCTTC.

The chain links TRBV29-1 to TRBJ2-1; D may be TRBD2 (5 bases). The length of the CDR3 is 13 residues. The V end was cut by 3 bases, the J end by 3 bases, with 9 bases between. Germline CDR1 SQVTM, CDR2 ANQGSEA. Here the CDR3 DNA reads TGCAGCGTTGAGGTACTAGACTACAATGAGCAGTTCTTC. Translated, it gives CSVEVLDYNEQFF.

This clone was recorded only once. The chain uses TRBV7-3 and TRBJ2-1, with TRBD1 matching 9 bases. CDR1 is SGHTA, CDR2 FQGTGA, per germline. The CDR3 has 14 residues. Germline trimming cut 8 bases from V and 3 bases from J; bases unmatched to any gene: 5. The CDR3 loop is CASRRDRDYNEQFF. The CDR3 DNA follows: TGTGCCAGCCGTCGGGACAGGGACTACAATGAGCAGTTCTTC. Drawing the rest from reference TRBV7-3 and TRBJ2-1, the complete variable domain is GAGVSQTPSNKVTEKGKYVELRCDPISGHTALYWYRQSLGQGPEFLIYFQGTGAADDSGLPNDRFFAVRPEGSVSTLKIQRTERGDSAVYLCASRRDRDYNEQFFGPGTRLTVL.

J is TRBJ1-5 and V is TRBV7-8; D not certain. CDR3 size: 14 residues. CDR1 and CDR2 from the germline V gene are SGHVS and FQNEAQ. Trimming took off 8 bases at V and 0 bases at J, with 11 bases between the two ends. CDR3 DNA: TGTGCCAGCTCCGCCCACTATAGCAATCAGCCCCAGCATTTT. This translates into CASSAHYSNQPQHF.

V gene TRBV4-1 combines with J gene TRBJ1-4, with D possibly TRBD1 on 5 matching bases. Germline V gene sequence: CDR1 MGHRA, CDR2 YSYEKL. Trimming pared 3 bases from V and 6 bases from J, leaving 8 bases between. The CDR3 extends over 13 amino acids. The CDR3 loop is CASSHGTYEKLFF. Written as DNA, the CDR3 is TGCGCCAGCAGCCACGGGACTTATGAAAAACTGTTTTTT.

The chain employs TRBV7-9 and TRBJ1-4, with D possibly TRBD1 on 5 matching bases. The ends were cut back, 2 bases at V and 17 bases at J, with 15 bases in the middle. Germline V lookup: CDR1 SEHNR, CDR2 FQNEAQ (reference sequence). CDR3 length equals 12 residues. The CDR3 DNA is TGTGCCAGCAGCTTATATGGTGGCAGGGAATTTTTT. The encoded protein is CASSLYGGREFF.

V usage is TRBV7-8 and J usage is TRBJ2-7, with a possible D match to TRBD2 (5 bases). The germline V gene encodes CDR1 SGHVS and CDR2 FQNEAQ. The CDR3 sequence is 14 residues long. Trimming shortened V by 2 bases and J by 2 bases, and 10 bases separated the two germline ends. The CDR3 here is CASSLRRGTYEQYF. The CDR3 DNA reads as TGTGCCAGCAGCTTAAGGCGAGGGACCTACGAGCAGTACTTC.

V usage is TRBV7-8 and J usage is TRBJ2-3; D is undetermined. CDR1 SGHVS and CDR2 FQNEAQ come from the germline V gene. The CDR3 extends over 15 amino acids. The germline V and J ends were trimmed by 1 base and 0 bases, with 8 bases remaining between them. The CDR3 nucleotides are TGTGCCAGCAGCTTAGTGCTAGGAAGCACAGATACGCAGTATTTT. It yields the protein CASSLVLGSTDTQYF.

This chain joins TRBV27 and TRBJ2-2; no firm D call. Germline CDR1 is MNHEY and CDR2 is SMNVEV (reference sequence). This CDR3 region has 13 residues. With 5 bases removed from V and 1 base from J, the gap between germline ends came to 5 bases. Here the CDR3 DNA reads TGTGCCAGCAGTATTCAGAACACCGGGGAGCTGTTTTTT. This translates into CASSIQNTGELFF.

The chain recombines TRBV7-7 with TRBJ2-3, with D maybe TRBD1 (6 bases). Trimming took off 1 base at V and 6 bases at J, with 8 bases between the two ends. From germline, CDR1 is SSHAT and CDR2 FNYEAQ (reference sequence). CDR3 length equals 13 residues. For the CDR3, the DNA is TGTGCCAGCAGCTTAGGTCAGGGGGATACGCAGTATTTT. This codes for CASSLGQGDTQYF.

The J gene is TRBJ1-1, the V gene TRBV7-2, with D maybe TRBD1 (5 bases). The V end was cut by 1 base, the J end by 6 bases, with 9 bases between. The CDR3 length is 13 residues. Germline V gene lookup returns CDR1 SGHTA and CDR2 FQGNSA. CDR3 coding DNA: TGTGCCAGCAGCTTAGATGTAGGGGCTGAAGCTTTCTTT. Translating it yields CASSLDVGAEAFF.

The V gene is TRBV28, the J gene TRBJ2-3; 8 bases align to TRBD1. V was clipped by 2 bases and J by 4 bases; unmatched bases: 5. Germline values: CDR1 MDHEN, CDR2 SYDVKM. The CDR3 is made up of 15 amino acids. For the CDR3, the DNA is TGTGCCAGCAGTTTAGTAACAGGGGGATCAGATACGCAGTATTTT. Translated, it gives CASSLVTGGSDTQYF.

The chain links TRBV27 to TRBJ2-1, with 8 bases aligning to TRBD1. V lost 3 bases and J lost 5; bases outside the gene matches: 12. CDR3 length equals 17 residues. Germline V gives CDR1 MNHEY, CDR2 SMNVEV (reference sequence). The CDR3 sequence: CASSFPIPGQANNEQFF. The DNA for the CDR3 is TGTGCCAGCAGTTTCCCCATACCGGGACAGGCCAACAATGAGCAGTTCTTC.

Turning to this clone: Other DNA sequences within the sample encode an identical CDR3. This sequence joins TRBV7-2 and TRBJ2-3; TRBD2 matches 12 bases. The V gene end was trimmed by 3 bases and the J gene end by 5 bases; junction bases not matched to a gene: 6. CDR3 length: 16 amino acids. Looked up from germline, CDR1 is SGHTA and CDR2 is FQGNSA. CDR3 residues: CASSFWLAGGLDTQYF. CDR3 DNA: TGTGCCAGCAGCTTCTGGCTAGCGGGGGGGTTAGATACGCAGTATTTT.

The V call is TRBV4-3, the J call TRBJ1-1, with D unclear. Germline loops: CDR1 LGHNA, CDR2 YSLEER. The length of the CDR3 is 15 residues. V shed 4 bases and J shed 1 base, with 13 bases lying between them. The CDR3 protein is CASSPDRDPNTEAFF. The CDR3 bases are TGCGCCAGCAGCCCGGACCGGGATCCGAACACTGAAGCTTTCTTT.

This chain joins TRBV7-2 and TRBJ1-2; D is perhaps TRBD1 (5 bases). CDR1 and CDR2 (germline): SGHTA, FQGNSA. V was shortened by 5 bases and J by 6 bases, with 13 bases between the two germline ends. The CDR3 runs to 13 residues. CDR3 sequence: CASSDSQGDGYTF. CDR3 nucleotide sequence: TGTGCCAGCAGCGATTCTCAGGGTGATGGCTACACCTTC.

The chain has TRBV5-1 and TRBJ1-2; D gene unclear. V was pared by 2 bases and J by 6 bases, with 8 bases between. CDR3 length: 12 amino acids. The germline V gene has CDR1 SGHRS and CDR2 YFSETQ. DNA for the CDR3: TGCGCCAGCAGCTTCGGGTCGGATGGCTACACCTTC. Amino acids: CASSFGSDGYTF.

V and J are TRBV9 and TRBJ2-1; TRBD2 aligns across 16 bases. Germline trimming cut 10 bases from V and 8 bases from J; bases unmatched to any gene: 6. Germline lookup yields CDR1 SGDLS and CDR2 YYNGEE. The CDR3 spans 14 residues. This chain's CDR3 is CAFPGLAGGYEQFF. DNA of the CDR3: TGTGCCTTCCCGGGACTAGCGGGGGGGTATGAGCAGTTCTTC.

The chain combines TRBV10-1 with TRBJ2-7, with a weak D call TRBD1 (7 bases). This CDR3 is 16 amino acids long. V was shortened by 0 bases and J by 4 bases, with 16 bases between the two germline ends. The germline gives CDR1 WNHNN, CDR2 SYGVQD (reference sequence). The CDR3 loop is CASSESRGTETYEQYV. The CDR3 region has the DNA TGCGCCAGCAGTGAGTCGCGCGGGACAGAGACTTACGAGCAGTACGTC.

V is TRBV28 and J is TRBJ1-6; 7 bases agree with TRBD1. J was trimmed by 2 bases and V by 3 bases; bases with no gene match: 4. This CDR3 contains 16 residues. The germline gives CDR1 MDHEN, CDR2 SYDVKM. This chain's CDR3 is CASSLTGSPYNSPLHF. DNA for the CDR3: TGTGCCAGCAGTTTGACAGGGTCACCCTATAATTCACCCCTCCACTTT.

The rearrangement uses TRBV27 and TRBJ2-3, with D unresolved. This CDR3 comprises 13 residues. The germline V gene has CDR1 MNHEY and CDR2 SMNVEV (reference sequence). The V end lost 2 bases, the J end lost 6 bases, and 9 bases lay between the germline ends. In DNA form, the CDR3 reads TGTGCCAGCAGTTTAGGCGGTTCTGATACGCAGTATTTT. Its protein is CASSLGGSDTQYF.

V is TRBV5-4 and J is TRBJ1-1; D is unclear. Trimming left V 5 bases short and J 1 base short, with 15 bases between. The CDR3 covers 15 residues. Germline V gives CDR1 SGHNT, CDR2 YYREEE (reference sequence). The CDR3 loop is CASSQAWQKNTEAFF. The CDR3 DNA reads TGTGCCAGCAGTCAAGCGTGGCAGAAGAACACTGAAGCTTTCTTT.

The rearrangement links TRBV29-1 to TRBJ2-7, with TRBD2 as a possible D gene (6 bases). This CDR3 has 14 residues. Germline V gives CDR1 SQVTM, CDR2 ANQGSEA. The ends were cut back, 4 bases at V and 4 bases at J, with 17 bases in the middle. The CDR3 DNA reads as TGCAGCGTTGTAACAGGCCGGAGGGGATACGAGCAGTACTTC. Its protein is CSVVTGRRGYEQYF.

The chain recombines TRBV6-6 with TRBJ1-1; unclear D gene. Germline V gene lookup returns CDR1 MNHNY and CDR2 SVGAGI (reference sequence). The CDR3 runs 14 residues. The V gene lost 0 bases and the J gene lost 2 bases, with 7 bases spanning the gap. In DNA form, the CDR3 reads TGTGCCAGCAGTTACTCGGAGGGCAACACTGAAGCTTTCTTT. Protein sequence: CASSYSEGNTEAFF.

This chain joins TRBV28 and TRBJ2-1; D is perhaps TRBD2 (7 bases). This CDR3 is 17 amino acids long. Trimming removed 5 bases at V and 4 bases at J, with 21 bases between. The germline V gene encodes CDR1 MDHEN and CDR2 SYDVKM. CDR3: CASSPLWEGGNYNEQFF. CDR3 nucleotides: TGTGCCAGCAGTCCCCTGTGGGAGGGGGGGAATTACAATGAGCAGTTCTTC.

The chain is built from TRBV19 and TRBJ2-3; 9 nucleotides agree with TRBD2. The CDR3 spans 17 residues. The J segment lost 6 bases and the V segment lost 3 bases, leaving 13 bases of the junction unmatched. Per the germline V gene, CDR1 is LNHDA and CDR2 is SQIVND (reference sequence). CDR3 nucleotide sequence: TGTGCCAGTAGTATGGAAGGCGGGGGGGCCATATGGGATACGCAGTATTTT. Translation: CASSMEGGGAIWDTQYF. The full variable domain, with the rest looked up from reference TRBV19 and TRBJ2-3, is DGGITQSPKYLFRKEGQNVTLSCEQNLNHDAMYWYRQDPGQGLRLIYYSQIVNDFQKGDIAEGYSVSREKKESFPLTVTSAQKNPTAFYLCASSMEGGGAIWDTQYFGPGTRLTVL.

This chain connects TRBV20-1 to TRBJ1-2; a weak D match, TRBD1 (5 bases). CDR3 length: 11 amino acids. The V gene lost 5 bases and the J gene lost 4 bases, with 8 bases spanning the gap. CDR1 is DFQATT and CDR2 is SNEGSKA in the germline V gene (reference sequence). In DNA form, the CDR3 reads TGCAGTGCTGACAGTCTCTATGGCTACACCTTC. Residues: CSADSLYGYTF.